A single sample gave rise to the 32 T cell receptor beta chains below, sequenced in a study of control samples from healthy donors and cancer patients. The protocol was immunoSEQ multiplex PCR, while the TCRdb copy is restricted to in-frame clones and leaves out a portion. The table lists tens of thousands of clones, about 90% of them singletons. Source material: blood. Every receptor here comes from a woman between 50 and 59 years old in good health.

The J gene is TRBJ2-1, the V gene TRBV7-2, with 9 bases lining up with TRBD1. CDR1 and CDR2 (germline): SGHTA, FQGNSA. CDR3 size: 15 residues. Trimming removed 5 bases from V and 2 bases from J; junction bases left unmatched: 4. The CDR3 protein is CASSADRGPYNEQFF. The CDR3 nucleotides read TGTGCCAGCAGCGCGGACAGGGGACCCTACAATGAGCAGTTCTTC.

Concerning this clone: This same CDR3 is encoded by further DNA sequences in the sample. The chain couples TRBV28 to TRBJ1-6, with D perhaps matching TRBD1 (6 bases). Per germline, CDR1 MDHEN and CDR2 SYDVKM. This CDR3 region has 17 residues. The V end lost 5 bases, the J end lost 7 bases, and 21 bases lay between the germline ends. The CDR3 loop reads CASSVAGGPGGNSPLHF. The CDR3 DNA sequence: TGTGCCAGCAGTGTGGCGGGGGGTCCGGGGGGCAATTCACCCCTCCACTTT.

This clone occurred a few times. The V gene is TRBV19, the J gene TRBJ1-5; 12 nucleotides match TRBD1. The CDR3 spans 17 residues. After removal of 10 bases from V and 1 base from J, the junction contained 11 bases not matched to a gene. The germline CDR1 and CDR2 sequences are LNHDA and SQIVND (reference sequence). CDR3 in DNA: TGTGCCACCTCACAACCGGGACAGGGGGCGAGCAATCAGCCCCAGCATTTT. Translation gives CATSQPGQGASNQPQHF. Variable domain in full (rest from reference TRBV19 and TRBJ1-5): DGGITQSPKYLFRKEGQNVTLSCEQNLNHDAMYWYRQDPGQGLRLIYYSQIVNDFQKGDIAEGYSVSREKKESFPLTVTSAQKNPTAFYLCATSQPGQGASNQPQHFGDGTRLSIL.

The chain is built from TRBV12-1 and TRBJ2-7; the tabulated D call, TRBD2, remains unverified against the DNA. TRBV12-1 is a pseudogene locus. The CDR3 is 17 amino acids. Here the CDR3 reads CASSIQTGGRAAGEQYF. The DNA of the CDR3 is TGTGCCAGCAGCATCCAGACCGGCGGGAGGGCTGCCGGCGAGCAGTACTTC.

The chain uses TRBV20-1 and TRBJ1-2; 8 bases are shared with TRBD1. This CDR3 spans 15 amino acids. Germline V gene sequence: CDR1 DFQATT, CDR2 SNEGSKA (reference sequence). With V trimmed by 3 bases and J by 4 bases, 10 bases remained unmatched. The CDR3 nucleotides are TGCAGTGCTAGTCAGGGGGCTGTCAAGCTCTATGGCTACACCTTC. Translated, it gives CSASQGAVKLYGYTF.

This chain connects TRBV6-5 to TRBJ2-5; 7 bases line up with TRBD2. The junction had 10 bases not matched to a gene; V was cut back by 8 bases and J by 4 bases. The CDR3 extends over 14 amino acids. Germline lookup yields CDR1 MNHEY and CDR2 SVGAGI. CDR3 loop: CASYVGGEGETQYF. The DNA of the CDR3 is TGTGCCAGCTACGTCGGTGGGGAGGGAGAGACCCAGTACTTC.

The rearrangement uses TRBV5-4 and TRBJ1-2; D might be TRBD1 (6 bases). The CDR3 consists of 13 residues. Germline V gene sequence: CDR1 SGHNT, CDR2 YYREEE (reference sequence). V was pared by 5 bases and J by 4 bases, with 12 bases between. The CDR3 region is CASSLDSAYGYTF. In DNA, the CDR3 is TGTGCCAGCAGTCTGGACAGCGCCTATGGCTACACCTTC.

The rearrangement uses TRBV5-4 and TRBJ1-4; 7 nucleotides align to TRBD1. Germline trimming cut 4 bases from V and 1 base from J; bases unmatched to any gene: 10. Germline V CDR1 and CDR2: SGHNT, YYREEE (reference sequence). This CDR3 spans 17 amino acids. The CDR3 sequence: CASSTGTESGTNEKLFF. The CDR3 DNA is TGTGCCAGCAGCACCGGGACAGAGTCTGGAACTAATGAAAAACTGTTTTTT. Based on the CDR3 plus reference TRBV5-4 and TRBJ1-4, the full variable domain is ETGVTQSPTHLIKTRGQQVTLRCSSQSGHNTVSWYQQALGQGPQFIFQYYREEENGRGNFPPRFSGLQFPNYSSELNVNALELDDSALYLCASSTGTESGTNEKLFFGSGTQLSVL.

V is TRBV3-1 (or the pseudogene TRBV3-2) and J is TRBJ2-5; TRBD2 matches 15 bases. V shed 0 bases and J 4 bases; nucleotides not matched to a gene: 9. CDR3 length: 19 amino acids. CDR1 and CDR2 from the germline V gene are LGHDT and YNNKEL (reference sequence). CDR3 amino acids: CASSQDIEGLAGGLETQYF. CDR3 DNA sequence: TGTGCCAGCAGCCAAGATATTGAGGGACTAGCGGGAGGATTAGAGACCCAGTACTTC.

This chain joins TRBV3-1 (or the pseudogene TRBV3-2) and TRBJ1-4; the D is unclear. From germline, CDR1 is LGHDT and CDR2 YNNKEL (reference sequence). CDR3 size: 14 residues. V was clipped by 1 base and J by 0 bases, with 3 bases between them. The CDR3 coding sequence is TGTGCCAGCAGCCAAGGGGCAACTAATGAAAAACTGTTTTTT. It codes for CASSQGATNEKLFF.

V usage is TRBV18 and J usage is TRBJ2-5; D unclear. Trimming cost V 2 bases and J 3 bases, with 7 bases left between them. The CDR3 has 13 residues. Germline V lookup: CDR1 KGHSH, CDR2 LQKENI. CDR3: CASSPGAEETQYF. As DNA, the CDR3 is TGTGCCAGCTCACCAGGAGCCGAAGAGACCCAGTACTTC.

This clone was picked up one time. The V and J genes are TRBV4-1 and TRBJ2-5, with 9 positions matching TRBD2. J lost 5 bases, V lost 0 bases, and 19 bases had no gene match. This CDR3 comprises 20 residues. CDR1 MGHRA and CDR2 YSYEKL come from the germline V gene. The CDR3 is CASSQDRRAGGRAWGETQYF. The CDR3 DNA is TGCGCCAGCAGCCAAGATCGAAGGGCTGGCGGGAGGGCCTGGGGCGAGACCCAGTACTTC.

The chain joins TRBV4-1 to TRBJ2-7, with 9 positions matching TRBD2. The trim removed 1 base at V and 0 bases at J, leaving 4 bases unmatched. CDR3 length: 16 residues. Per germline, CDR1 MGHRA and CDR2 YSYEKL. CDR3 protein: CASSQVLAGTSYEQYF. The CDR3 DNA follows: TGCGCCAGCAGCCAAGTCCTAGCGGGGACCTCCTACGAGCAGTACTTC.

V usage is TRBV6-1 and J usage is TRBJ1-3; D not certain. This CDR3 comprises 13 residues. V lost 1 base to trimming and J lost 0 bases, with 1 base between them. Germline values: CDR1 MNHNS, CDR2 SASEGT. CDR3 sequence (DNA): TGTGCCAGCAGTGAAGGCTCTGGAAACACCATATATTTT. Amino acids: CASSEGSGNTIYF.

Remarks on this clone: One end of the junction varies from germline; a read error may be responsible. The chain uses TRBV11-2 and TRBJ1-6; D is uncertain. The CDR3 has 15 amino acids. Germline V gene data show CDR1 as SGHAT and CDR2 as FQNNGV. CDR3 DNA sequence: TGTGCCAGCAGCCCTCTTGGTGTAGGAAATTCACCCCTTCACTTT. Amino acid sequence: CASSPLGVGNSPLHF.

The rearrangement joins TRBV3-1 (or the pseudogene TRBV3-2) to TRBJ2-5; 9 bases align to TRBD2. The V gene end was trimmed by 2 bases and the J gene end by 4 bases; junction bases not matched to a gene: 14. This CDR3 is 18 amino acids long. The germline V gene encodes CDR1 LGHDT and CDR2 YNNKEL (reference sequence). Here the CDR3 reads CASSQIGREGPAGETQYF. In nucleotides, the CDR3 is TGTGCCAGCAGCCAAATCGGGCGGGAGGGCCCGGCGGGAGAGACCCAGTACTTC.

The genes are TRBV7-9 and TRBJ2-1, with TRBD1 matching over 9 bases. The ends lost 1 base at V and 4 bases at J; junction bases unmatched: 5. This CDR3 is 16 amino acids long. CDR1 and CDR2 from the germline V gene are SEHNR and FQNEAQ (reference sequence). CDR3 in amino acids: CASSLVSGTGYNEQFF. The CDR3 DNA sequence: TGTGCCAGCAGCTTAGTGTCCGGGACAGGGTACAATGAGCAGTTCTTC. Drawing the rest from reference TRBV7-9 and TRBJ2-1, the complete variable domain is DTGVSQNPRHKITKRGQNVTFRCDPISEHNRLYWYRQTLGQGPEFLTYFQNEAQLEKSRLLSDRFSAERPKGSFSTLEIQRTEQGDSAMYLCASSLVSGTGYNEQFFGPGTRLTVL.

The gene calls are TRBV4-1 and TRBJ1-1; tentative D call: TRBD1 (6 bases). Trimming left V 3 bases short and J 4 bases short, with 18 bases between. The length of the CDR3 is 16 residues. Germline CDR1 MGHRA, CDR2 YSYEKL. The CDR3 sequence: CASSHNRAGTRTEAFF. CDR3 nucleotides: TGCGCCAGCAGCCATAACCGTGCCGGGACACGCACTGAAGCTTTCTTT.

CDR3 residues: CADGTLNTEAFF. CDR3 coding DNA: TGTGCCGATGGGACCCTGAACACTGAAGCTTTCTTT. The chain links TRBV12-3 or TRBV12-4 to TRBJ1-1; D is perhaps TRBD1 (5 bases). V shed 11 bases and J shed 0 bases, with 10 bases lying between them. This CDR3 comprises 12 residues.

V is TRBV7-9 and J is TRBJ2-5, with TRBD2 matching over 10 bases. After removal of 2 bases from V and 4 bases from J, the junction contained 4 bases not matched to a gene. This CDR3 contains 15 residues. From germline, CDR1 is SEHNR and CDR2 FQNEAQ (reference sequence). The CDR3 coding sequence is TGTGCCAGCAGCTTATTCCAGCGGGAGGGAGAGACCCAGTACTTC. Translated: CASSLFQREGETQYF.

This clone appeared a single time. This chain links TRBV14 with TRBJ2-7, with D tentatively TRBD2 (6 bases). With 0 bases removed from V and 5 bases from J, the gap between germline ends came to 20 bases. This CDR3 contains 17 residues. Germline V lookup: CDR1 SGHDN, CDR2 FVKESK. The CDR3 spells CASSQERIEGGRNEQYF. The CDR3 DNA sequence: TGTGCCAGCAGCCAAGAAAGAATCGAGGGAGGTCGAAACGAGCAGTACTTC. Full variable domain (remainder filled in from reference TRBV14 and TRBJ2-7): EAGVTQFPSHSVIEKGQTVTLRCDPISGHDNLYWYRRVMGKEIKFLLHFVKESKQDESGMPNNRFLAERTGGTYSTLKVQPAELEDSGVYFCASSQERIEGGRNEQYFGPGTRLTVT.

The chain links TRBV6-5 to TRBJ1-1; TRBD1 matches at 7 bases. The J segment lost 7 bases and the V segment lost 1 base, leaving 12 bases of the junction unmatched. CDR1 is MNHEY and CDR2 is SVGAGI in the germline V gene. The CDR3 loop spans 16 amino acids. The CDR3 region is CASSYLSTGAVSEAFF. CDR3 DNA sequence: TGTGCCAGCAGTTACTTATCAACAGGGGCCGTTAGTGAAGCTTTCTTT.

The CDR3 sequence: CASSLGTSYQYF. As DNA, the CDR3 is TGTGCCAGCAGCTTAGGAACTAGCTACCAGTACTTC. The chain is built from TRBV11-2 and TRBJ2-5; perhaps TRBD2 as D (6 bases). Trimming took 1 base from V and 10 from J, leaving 10 bases between them. The germline V gene encodes CDR1 SGHAT and CDR2 FQNNGV. This CDR3 has 12 residues.

The chain uses TRBV6-5 and TRBJ2-7; possibly TRBD1 or TRBD2 for D (5 bases each). The CDR3 extends over 16 amino acids. Trimming shortened V by 2 bases and J by 4 bases, and 18 bases separated the two germline ends. Germline CDR1 reads MNHEY; CDR2 reads SVGAGI. DNA for the CDR3: TGTGCCAGCAGTTACCGTGGGACGGGAAAAAGATACGAGCAGTACTTC. Its translation is CASSYRGTGKRYEQYF.

This chain links TRBV28 with TRBJ2-5; TRBD2 aligns across 7 bases. CDR3 length equals 15 residues. Germline V gene lookup returns CDR1 MDHEN and CDR2 SYDVKM. After removal of 2 bases from V and 1 base from J, the junction contained 4 bases not matched to a gene. CDR3 amino acids: CASSLLAAFQETQYF. CDR3 DNA: TGTGCCAGCAGTTTACTAGCGGCGTTCCAAGAGACCCAGTACTTC.

This chain joins TRBV6-5 and TRBJ1-2; unclear D gene. Germline lookup yields CDR1 MNHEY and CDR2 SVGAGI. The CDR3 extends over 11 amino acids. The V end was cut by 5 bases, the J end by 4 bases, with 5 bases between. As DNA, the CDR3 is TGTGCCAGCAGTCCTGGCTATGGCTACACCTTC. This translates into CASSPGYGYTF.

Worth noting for this clone: The same CDR3 can be traced to other DNA sequences in this sample. This rearrangement joins TRBV10-3 to TRBJ1-2; D is undetermined. Germline CDR1 reads ENHRY; CDR2 reads SYGVKD. V was trimmed by 2 bases and J by 8 bases, leaving 9 bases between them. There are 12 residues in the CDR3. CDR3 sequence reads: CAISEGPGGYTF. The CDR3 DNA reads TGTGCCATCAGTGAGGGACCCGGCGGCTACACCTTC.

The rearrangement uses TRBV28 and TRBJ2-1, with D perhaps TRBD1 (6 bases). The length of the CDR3 is 15 residues. V was pared by 8 bases and J by 0 bases, with 14 bases between. CDR1 is MDHEN, CDR2 SYDVKM, per germline. The CDR3 sequence is CASRHRDPSYNEQFF. The CDR3 nucleotides are TGTGCCAGCCGTCACAGGGACCCCTCCTACAATGAGCAGTTCTTC.

The rearrangement uses TRBV5-4 and TRBJ1-2; D remains unclear. CDR3 size: 16 residues. The germline V gene has CDR1 SGHNT and CDR2 YYREEE (reference sequence). The V end lost 2 bases, the J end lost 6 bases, and 20 bases lay between the germline ends. The CDR3 is CASSFLASAALDGYTF. CDR3 nucleotide sequence: TGTGCCAGCAGCTTCCTTGCGTCTGCGGCGCTTGATGGCTACACCTTC.

This clone has just a few counts. This chain uses TRBV21-1 with TRBJ1-5; TRBD1 is the table's D call and was not checked against the DNA. TRBV21-1 is given as a pseudogene. CDR3 size: 15 residues. In DNA, the CDR3 is TGTGCCAGCAGCAAAGGTGACAGACTCAATCAGCCCCAGCATTTT. It codes for CASSKGDRLNQPQHF.

V and J are TRBV27 and TRBJ2-5; TRBD2 is a possible D gene (5 bases). Trimming took 6 bases from V and 2 from J, leaving 10 bases between them. CDR1 and CDR2 (germline): MNHEY, SMNVEV (reference sequence). The CDR3 has 13 amino acids. DNA for the CDR3: TGTGCCAGCAGAAGGACGGGACAAGAGACCCAGTACTTC. Translated, it gives CASRRTGQETQYF.

This clone was recorded once. This chain connects TRBV29-1 to TRBJ2-2; 7 nucleotides match TRBD2. CDR1 and CDR2 (germline): SQVTM, ANQGSEA. The CDR3 consists of 14 residues. The V gene end was trimmed by 3 bases and the J gene end by 2 bases; junction bases not matched to a gene: 3. The CDR3 DNA reads TGCAGCGTTGATGGGAGGGAAAACACCGGGGAGCTGTTTTTT. Its translation: CSVDGRENTGELFF.